The clone carrying this T cell receptor (beta chain) turned up a few times. Its target is unknown. This sample stems from a study of T cell repertoires in cytomegalovirus infection. Background on the study: The public TCR beta signatures pointed to both CMV infection and matching HLA type.

Study conclusions and caveats: Cumulative frequency of public TCR beta families picked out carriers of CMV plus the relevant HLA. Clonotypes of TCR beta that were HLA-C-restricted and CMV-specific dominated the ex vivo response.

The CDR3 covers 22 residues. The V segment lost 3 bases and the J segment 5 bases; nucleotides outside the gene matches: 23. From the reads, TCRdb called clonotypes with MiXCR, one entry per CDR3 protein. In the table there are a few hundred thousand distinct CDR3 sequences, roughly 10% of which are singletons. This receptor was identified in a human donor in good health (CMV status not recorded). Some clones in this sample may be carry-over from other donors' samples. Sequencing input: PBMCs. The rearrangement joins TRBV23-1 to TRBJ1-5, with 12 bases fitting TRBD1. TRBV23-1 is filed as an ORF, its function uncertain. The CDR3 loop is CASSHLTSGDRGPSDKDQPQHF. The CDR3 DNA reads TGCGCCAGCAGTCATTTAACCTCAGGGGACAGGGGGCCCTCGGACAAAGATCAGCCCCAGCATTTT.